The 23 T cell receptor beta chains reported below all come from one sample, sequenced in a study of T cell responses to AZD1222 COVID-19 vaccine. Here immunoSEQ multiplex PCR was the method, and the copy in TCRdb shows in-frame clones only, minus some. The sample records about 140,000 clones, around 89% being singletons. Sequenced here: peripheral blood, sampled 28 days after the second AZD1222 dose. All receptors come from an adult who received the AZD1222 COVID-19 vaccine.

This chain connects TRBV10-3 to TRBJ2-7; no clear D gene. Trimming removed 0 bases from V and 3 bases from J, with 9 bases in between. Germline values: CDR1 ENHRY, CDR2 SYGVKD. The length of the CDR3 is 14 residues. The CDR3 DNA follows: TGTGCCATCAGTGAGTCAGGTTTGGACTACGAGCAGTACTTC. Translation: CAISESGLDYEQYF.

V and J are TRBV19 and TRBJ1-1; 7 positions match TRBD1. Germline CDR1 reads LNHDA; CDR2 reads SQIVND (reference sequence). The CDR3 has 14 residues. The ends lost 7 bases at V and 4 bases at J; junction bases unmatched: 9. The CDR3 coding sequence is TGTGCCAGTAAAGACAGGGATAGCGGCACTGAAGCTTTCTTT. This sequence encodes CASKDRDSGTEAFF.

This rearrangement joins TRBV4-3 to TRBJ2-1, with TRBD2 matching over 10 bases. The trim removed 1 base at V and 7 bases at J, leaving 7 bases unmatched. This CDR3 spans 16 amino acids. Germline assignment: CDR1 LGHNA and CDR2 YSLEER. CDR3 DNA: TGCGCCAGCAGCCAAGCTGGTAGCGGGGGGTTAAATGAGCAGTTCTTC. Translating it yields CASSQAGSGGLNEQFF.

The chain is built from TRBV4-1 and TRBJ1-1; D is possibly TRBD1 (5 bases). The CDR3 sequence is 13 residues long. In germline, CDR1 is MGHRA, CDR2 YSYEKL. V lost 1 base and J 7 bases, leaving 10 bases between the germline ends. CDR3: CASSQADGGEAFF. CDR3 in DNA: TGCGCCAGCAGCCAAGCAGACGGGGGTGAAGCTTTCTTT.

The chain carries TRBV20-1 and TRBJ1-1; D remains ambiguous. V shed 7 bases and J shed 1 base, with 7 bases lying between them. The germline gives CDR1 DFQATT, CDR2 SNEGSKA (reference sequence). The CDR3 has 11 amino acids. Here the CDR3 reads CSEKENTEAFF. Here the CDR3 DNA reads TGCAGTGAGAAAGAGAACACTGAAGCTTTCTTT.

This clone is a singleton in its sample. The V and J genes are TRBV19 and TRBJ2-1, with a weak D call TRBD2 (5 bases). The CDR3 is 15 amino acids. Germline CDR1 LNHDA, CDR2 SQIVND (reference sequence). V was clipped by 6 bases and J by 5 bases, with 17 bases between them. The chain's CDR3 is CASSPFEGVNNEQFF. The CDR3 region has the DNA TGTGCCAGTAGCCCTTTTGAGGGAGTAAACAATGAGCAGTTCTTC.

With regard to this clone: At one boundary the junction diverges from the germline segment, which might be a read error. This chain uses TRBV7-7 with TRBJ1-3, with D maybe TRBD1 (5 bases). The CDR3 runs 16 residues. The germline V gene has CDR1 SSHAT and CDR2 FNYEAQ (reference sequence). The CDR3 sequence is CASISQPGFSGNTIYF. In DNA form, the CDR3 reads TGTGCTAGCATCTCCCAGCCAGGGTTTTCTGGAAACACCATATATTTT.

J is TRBJ1-1 and V is TRBV7-3; no reliable D call. CDR1 is SGHTA, CDR2 FQGTGA, per germline. This CDR3 comprises 13 residues. V lost 9 bases and J lost 1, with 12 bases in between. The CDR3 region has the DNA TGTGCCAGTCGACGGCCCCCGAACACTGAAGCTTTCTTT. Protein: CASRRPPNTEAFF.

The CDR3 loop is CASSLWGRNNYGYTF. For the CDR3, the DNA is TGTGCCAGCAGTTTATGGGGCCGGAATAACTATGGCTACACCTTC. V gene TRBV28 combines with J gene TRBJ1-2, with D uncertain. V lost 0 bases and J 1 base, leaving 9 bases between the germline ends. This CDR3 contains 15 residues. In germline, CDR1 is MDHEN, CDR2 SYDVKM.

The chain has TRBV7-2 and TRBJ2-1; 9 bases align to TRBD1. This CDR3 region has 17 residues. The germline V gene encodes CDR1 SGHTA and CDR2 FQGNSA. V shed 1 base, J shed 7 bases, and the junction held 11 bases outside the gene matches. The CDR3: CASSLGLGTGKENEQFF. For the CDR3, the DNA is TGTGCCAGCAGCTTAGGTCTAGGGACAGGGAAGGAAAATGAGCAGTTCTTC.

The CDR3 nucleotides are TGCGCCAGCAGCCAAGATCCCTCATTGACAGGTTGGAGCTACGAGCAGTACTTC. This encodes CASSQDPSLTGWSYEQYF. The rearrangement links TRBV4-1 to TRBJ2-7, with a weak D call TRBD1 (6 bases). The CDR3 extends over 18 amino acids. The V end lost 0 bases, the J end lost 3 bases, and 21 bases lay between the germline ends. Per germline, CDR1 MGHRA and CDR2 YSYEKL.

The chain has TRBV15 and TRBJ1-1, with D possibly being TRBD1 (5 bases). Trimming pared 1 base from V and 1 base from J, leaving 10 bases between. This CDR3 is 15 amino acids long. From germline, CDR1 is LNHNV and CDR2 YYDKDF (reference sequence). The CDR3 loop reads CATSRVGRTNTEAFF. DNA of the CDR3: TGTGCCACCAGCAGAGTGGGACGGACGAACACTGAAGCTTTCTTT.

The chain couples TRBV18 to TRBJ1-2; D is possibly TRBD1 (5 bases). CDR3 length: 14 residues. Germline lookup yields CDR1 KGHSH and CDR2 LQKENI. Trimming took off 3 bases at V and 5 bases at J, with 13 bases between the two ends. The CDR3 nucleotides read TGTGCCAGCTCACCTCAAGGGGCTACTTATGGCTACACCTTC. Translation: CASSPQGATYGYTF.

The J gene is TRBJ2-7, the V gene TRBV7-9, with 7 bases fitting TRBD2. Germline CDR1 SEHNR, CDR2 FQNEAQ (reference sequence). V lost 4 bases to trimming and J lost 0 bases; unmatched junction nucleotides: 3. The CDR3 spans 14 residues. CDR3 in DNA: TGTGCCAGCAGCTGGGGGGGAGTCTCCTACGAGCAGTACTTC. Amino acids: CASSWGGVSYEQYF.

The J gene is TRBJ2-3, the V gene TRBV7-2; tentative D call: TRBD2 (5 bases). The CDR3 length is 15 residues. V was cut by 2 bases and J by 2 bases, with 11 bases left in between. Germline V gene lookup returns CDR1 SGHTA and CDR2 FQGNSA. The CDR3 reads CASSLQAESTDTQYF. In DNA, the CDR3 is TGTGCCAGCAGCTTACAAGCGGAATCCACAGATACGCAGTATTTT.

The DNA for the CDR3 is TGTGCCAGCTCACCGGGCCCACTTTCACCCCTCCACTTT. Its protein is CASSPGPLSPLHF. The V gene is TRBV18, the J gene TRBJ1-6, with D uncertain. CDR1 is KGHSH and CDR2 is LQKENI in the germline V gene. The CDR3 contains 13 residues. V shed 3 bases and J shed 9 bases, with 9 bases lying between them. Variable domain in full (rest from reference TRBV18 and TRBJ1-6): NAGVMQNPRHLVRRRGQEARLRCSPMKGHSHVYWYRQLPEEGLKFMVYLQKENIIDESGMPKERFSAEFPKEGPSILRIQQVVRGDSAAYFCASSPGPLSPLHFGNGTRLTVT.

The chain is built from TRBV9 and TRBJ1-2; D is possibly TRBD1 (6 bases). The germline V gene has CDR1 SGDLS and CDR2 YYNGEE. The V end was cut by 4 bases, the J end by 2 bases, with 9 bases between. This CDR3 contains 13 residues. CDR3 nucleotides: TGTGCCAGCAGCTCACAGGGAAACTATGGCTACACCTTC. Translation gives CASSSQGNYGYTF.

The chain combines TRBV24-1 with TRBJ1-2; the D gene is possibly TRBD1 (5 bases). The germline V gene has CDR1 KGHDR and CDR2 SFDVKD. V lost 4 bases, J lost 8 bases, and 10 bases lay in between. The length of the CDR3 is 12 residues. In DNA, the CDR3 is TGTGCCACCAGTGAATCAGGGTACGGCTACACCTTC. This gives the protein CATSESGYGYTF.

V is TRBV6-2 or TRBV6-3 and J is TRBJ2-7; the D gene is possibly TRBD2 (5 bases). The ends were cut back, 2 bases at V and 6 bases at J, with 14 bases in the middle. Germline CDR1 and CDR2: MNHEY and SVGEGT. There are 14 residues in the CDR3. Here the CDR3 DNA reads TGTGCCAGCAGTTACGGTTGGGGAGCTGGCGAGCAGTACTTC. Protein product: CASSYGWGAGEQYF.

The gene calls are TRBV2 and TRBJ1-6; the D gene is possibly TRBD1 (6 bases). Germline lookup yields CDR1 SNHLY and CDR2 FYNNEI. V shed 11 bases and J shed 7 bases, with 15 bases lying between them. The CDR3 spans 13 residues. The CDR3 is CAGKGGGNSPLHF. CDR3 coding DNA: TGTGCCGGCAAGGGAGGGGGAAATTCACCCCTCCACTTT.

The V and J genes are TRBV28 and TRBJ1-4; D is undetermined. The CDR3 is 11 amino acids. Trimming cost V 6 bases and J 6 bases, with 5 bases left between them. The germline CDR1 and CDR2 sequences are MDHEN and SYDVKM. The CDR3 protein is CASSSYEKLFF. As DNA, the CDR3 is TGTGCCAGCAGCTCTTATGAAAAACTGTTTTTT.

A single count supports this clone. This chain joins TRBV29-1 and TRBJ1-5; D is uncertain. V lost 7 bases, J lost 5 bases, and 12 bases lay in between. The length of the CDR3 is 12 residues. The V gene's germline CDR1 is SQVTM and CDR2 ANQGSEA. CDR3 coding DNA: TGCAGCGGATCATATGGGGATCAGCCCCAGCATTTT. This codes for CSGSYGDQPQHF.

This chain joins TRBV7-2 and TRBJ2-5, with 9 bases identical to TRBD2. Germline lookup yields CDR1 SGHTA and CDR2 FQGNSA. The V and J ends lost 2 bases and 4 bases, in that order; junction bases with no gene match: 5. The CDR3 runs 15 residues. The CDR3 reads CASSLMRGGGETQYF. The CDR3 DNA reads as TGTGCCAGCAGCTTAATGCGGGGGGGTGGAGAGACCCAGTACTTC.